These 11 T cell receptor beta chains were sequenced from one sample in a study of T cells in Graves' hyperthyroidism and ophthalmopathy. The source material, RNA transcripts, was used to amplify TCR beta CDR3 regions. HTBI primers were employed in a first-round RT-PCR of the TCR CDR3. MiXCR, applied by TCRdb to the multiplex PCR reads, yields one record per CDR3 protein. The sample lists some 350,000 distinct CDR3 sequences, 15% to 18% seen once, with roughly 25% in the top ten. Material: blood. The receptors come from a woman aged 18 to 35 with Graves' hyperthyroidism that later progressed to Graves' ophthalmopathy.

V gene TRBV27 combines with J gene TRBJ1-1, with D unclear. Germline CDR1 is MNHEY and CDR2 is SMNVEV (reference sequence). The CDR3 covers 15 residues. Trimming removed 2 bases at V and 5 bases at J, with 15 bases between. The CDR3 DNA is TGTGCCAGCAGTTTAACTGGAAGCTCTTATACTGAAGCTTTCTTT. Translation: CASSLTGSSYTEAFF.

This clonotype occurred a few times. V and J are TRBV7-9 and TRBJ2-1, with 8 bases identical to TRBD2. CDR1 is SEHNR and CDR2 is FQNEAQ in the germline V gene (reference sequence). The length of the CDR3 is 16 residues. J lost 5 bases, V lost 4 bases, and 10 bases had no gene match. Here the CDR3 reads CASSSVLTSVHNEQFF. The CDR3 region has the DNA TGTGCCAGCAGCTCCGTGTTGACTAGCGTCCACAATGAGCAGTTCTTC.

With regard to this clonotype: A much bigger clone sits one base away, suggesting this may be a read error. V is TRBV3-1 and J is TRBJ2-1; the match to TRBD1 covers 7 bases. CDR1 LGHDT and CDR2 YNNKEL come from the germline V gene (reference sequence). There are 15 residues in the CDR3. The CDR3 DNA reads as TGTGCCGGCAGCCCCTCCGGGACAGCATACAATGAGCAGTTCTTC. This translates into CAGSPSGTAYNEQFF.

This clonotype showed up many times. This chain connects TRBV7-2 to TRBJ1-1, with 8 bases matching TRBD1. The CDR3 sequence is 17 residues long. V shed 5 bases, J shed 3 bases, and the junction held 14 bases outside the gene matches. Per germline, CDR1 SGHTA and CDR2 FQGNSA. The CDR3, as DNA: TGTGCCAGCAGCGTACCCGCCGGGACAGGCCATTACACTGAAGCTTTCTTT. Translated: CASSVPAGTGHYTEAFF.

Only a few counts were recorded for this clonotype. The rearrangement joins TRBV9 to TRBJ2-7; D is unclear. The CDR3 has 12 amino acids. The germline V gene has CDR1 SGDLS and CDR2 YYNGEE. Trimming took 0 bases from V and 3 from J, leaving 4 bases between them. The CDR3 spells CASSVGVYEQYF. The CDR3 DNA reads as TGTGCCAGCAGCGTAGGTGTCTACGAGCAGTACTTC.

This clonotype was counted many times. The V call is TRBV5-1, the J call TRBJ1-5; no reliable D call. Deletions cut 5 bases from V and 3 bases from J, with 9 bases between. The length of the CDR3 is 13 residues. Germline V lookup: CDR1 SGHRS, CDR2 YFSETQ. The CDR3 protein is CASRWGDNQPQHF. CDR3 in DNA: TGCGCCAGCAGATGGGGTGACAATCAGCCCCAGCATTTT. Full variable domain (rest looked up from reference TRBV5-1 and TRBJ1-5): KAGVTQTPRYLIKTRGQQVTLSCSPISGHRSVSWYQQTPGQGLQFLFEYFSETQRNKGNFPGRFSGRQFSNSRSEMNVSTLELGDSALYLCASRWGDNQPQHFGDGTRLSIL.

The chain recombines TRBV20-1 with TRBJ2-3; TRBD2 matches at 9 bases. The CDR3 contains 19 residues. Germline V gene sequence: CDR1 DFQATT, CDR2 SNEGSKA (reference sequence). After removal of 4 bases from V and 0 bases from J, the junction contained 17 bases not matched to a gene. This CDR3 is CSAIPPPPQTSGSTDTQYF. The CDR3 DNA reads TGCAGTGCTATTCCCCCCCCCCCGCAGACTAGCGGTAGCACAGATACGCAGTATTTT.

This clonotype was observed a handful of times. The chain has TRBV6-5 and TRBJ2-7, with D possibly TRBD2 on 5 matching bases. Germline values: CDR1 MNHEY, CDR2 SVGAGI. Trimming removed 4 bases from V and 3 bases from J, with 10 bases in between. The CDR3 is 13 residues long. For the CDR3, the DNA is TGTGCCAGCAGTTCCCTCGGGAACTACGAGCAGTACTTC. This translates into CASSSLGNYEQYF.

CDR3 protein: CASSSGRRFYNEQFF. The DNA of the CDR3 is TGTGCCAGCAGTAGCGGGAGGCGGTTCTACAATGAGCAGTTCTTC. V is TRBV6-2 or TRBV6-3 and J is TRBJ2-1; 9 bases map to TRBD2. Germline V gene data show CDR1 as MNHEY and CDR2 as SVGEGT. The CDR3 is 15 amino acids. V shed 5 bases and J 3 bases; nucleotides not matched to a gene: 5.

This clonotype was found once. The CDR3 here is CASSQSGTSGSYEQYF. The CDR3 nucleotides read TGTGCCAGCAGCCAATCCGGGACTAGCGGCTCCTACGAGCAGTACTTC. The chain links TRBV3-1 to TRBJ2-7, with 11 nucleotides matching TRBD2. From germline, CDR1 is LGHDT and CDR2 YNNKEL (reference sequence). The V gene end was trimmed by 2 bases and the J gene end by 0 bases; junction bases not matched to a gene: 3. The length of the CDR3 is 16 residues.

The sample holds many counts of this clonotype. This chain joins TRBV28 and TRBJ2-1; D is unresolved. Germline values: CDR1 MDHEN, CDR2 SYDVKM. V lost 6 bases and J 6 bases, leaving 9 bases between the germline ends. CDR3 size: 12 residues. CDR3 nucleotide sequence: TGTGCCAGCAGCCGGTTTGGCAATGAGCAGTTCTTC. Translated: CASSRFGNEQFF.